These 32 T cell receptor beta chains were all obtained from the same sample, sequenced in a study of control samples from healthy donors and cancer patients. Profiled with immunoSEQ multiplex PCR; TCRdb holds only in-frame clones, not every one. Of tens of thousands of clones listed, over 75% are singletons. Sequencing used blood. The receptors originated from a man between 45 and 60 years old in good health.

This chain joins TRBV11-1 and TRBJ2-7; perhaps TRBD1 as D (6 bases). V was cut by 1 base and J by 6 bases, with 10 bases left in between. Per the germline V gene, CDR1 is SGHAT and CDR2 is FQDESV (reference sequence). The CDR3 sequence is 13 residues long. CDR3 loop: CASSLDRVREQYV. The CDR3 DNA sequence: TGTGCCAGCAGCTTAGACAGGGTCCGCGAGCAGTACGTC.

The V call is TRBV6-4, the J call TRBJ2-3; TRBD2 agrees at 10 bases. With V trimmed by 0 bases and J by 1 base, 1 base remained unmatched. The CDR3 runs to 16 residues. The germline V gene encodes CDR1 MRHNA and CDR2 SNTAGT. The CDR3 DNA reads TGTGCCAGCAGTGACTCAGGGACTAGCGGCACAGATACGCAGTATTTT. Residues: CASSDSGTSGTDTQYF.

V and J are TRBV7-9 and TRBJ2-5, with D unresolved. The CDR3 contains 13 residues. The germline gives CDR1 SEHNR, CDR2 FQNEAQ (reference sequence). V lost 2 bases and J lost 5, with 9 bases in between. CDR3 nucleotides: TGTGCCAGCAGCTTAAGCGCTATGGAGACCCAGTACTTC. Translation gives CASSLSAMETQYF.

The chain uses TRBV18 and TRBJ2-1; no clear D gene. CDR3 length: 13 residues. V lost 6 bases and J lost 6, with 12 bases in between. Germline lookup yields CDR1 KGHSH and CDR2 LQKENI. CDR3 bases: TGTGCCAGCTCCCTGTGGACCTTCAATGAGCAGTTCTTC. Its translation is CASSLWTFNEQFF.

This clone showed up just once. This chain links TRBV2 with TRBJ2-7; 7 bases are a match to TRBD2. The V gene's germline CDR1 is SNHLY and CDR2 FYNNEI. CDR3 size: 14 residues. With 7 bases clipped from V and 3 bases from J, the junction kept 9 bases outside the gene matches. The DNA for the CDR3 is TGTGCCAGCAAGGGTGGCGGGGGAAACTACGAGCAGTACTTC. It yields the protein CASKGGGGNYEQYF. Full variable domain (outside the CDR3, taken from reference TRBV2 and TRBJ2-7): EPEVTQTPSHQVTQMGQEVILRCVPISNHLYFYWYRQILGQKVEFLVSFYNNEISEKSEIFDDQFSVERPDGSNFTLKIRSTKLEDSAMYFCASKGGGGNYEQYFGPGTRLTVT.

The V and J genes are TRBV11-3 and TRBJ1-3; TRBD1 aligns across 8 bases. With 8 bases clipped from V and 7 bases from J, the junction kept 10 bases outside the gene matches. The germline V gene has CDR1 SGHNT and CDR2 YENEEA. CDR3 size: 14 residues. Written as DNA, the CDR3 is TGTGCCAGCGGAACCGGACAGGGAGGGAACACCATATATTTT. It specifies CASGTGQGGNTIYF. Looking up the rest from reference TRBV11-3 and TRBJ1-3 gives the full variable domain: EAGVVQSPRYKIIEKKQPVAFWCNPISGHNTLYWYLQNLGQGPELLIRYENEEAVDDSQLPKDRFSAERLKGVDSTLKIQPAELGDSAVYLCASGTGQGGNTIYFGEGSWLTVV.

J is TRBJ2-7 and V is TRBV29-1; D is uncertain. V lost 4 bases and J lost 4, with 11 bases in between. The CDR3 is 12 residues long. Looked up from germline, CDR1 is SQVTM and CDR2 is ANQGSEA. This CDR3 reads CSVVTYSYEQYV. Here the CDR3 DNA reads TGCAGCGTTGTGACATATTCTTACGAGCAGTACGTC.

The gene calls are TRBV18 and TRBJ2-5, with 10 positions matching TRBD2. Per the germline V gene, CDR1 is KGHSH and CDR2 is LQKENI. Losses at the gene ends were 8 bases for V and 2 bases for J; bases not matched to a gene: 8. This CDR3 has 15 residues. The chain's CDR3 is CASTKREGPQETQYF. In DNA form, the CDR3 reads TGTGCCAGCACGAAGCGGGAGGGCCCTCAAGAGACCCAGTACTTC.

This clone was detected ten times or more. The V call is TRBV5-1, the J call TRBJ1-3; D remains ambiguous. The CDR3 is 18 amino acids. Looked up from germline, CDR1 is SGHRS and CDR2 is YFSETQ. Trimming removed 1 base from V and 4 bases from J, with 21 bases in between. The chain's CDR3 is CASSLRPVDLSGGNTIYF. As DNA, the CDR3 is TGCGCCAGCAGCTTGAGACCCGTTGACCTCTCAGGCGGAAACACCATATATTTT.

The chain couples TRBV9 to TRBJ1-6; weak D call: TRBD1 (6 bases). CDR1 SGDLS and CDR2 YYNGEE come from the germline V gene. This CDR3 has 15 amino acids. V was pared by 5 bases and J by 5 bases, with 14 bases between. The CDR3, as DNA: TGTGCCAGCAGGGGGGGCGAGGGAGATAATTCACCCCTCCACTTT. Translated, it gives CASRGGEGDNSPLHF.

A remark on this clone: Other DNA sequences from this sample encode an identical CDR3 as well. This sequence joins TRBV4-3 and TRBJ1-4, with TRBD1 matching over 10 bases. The germline CDR1 and CDR2 sequences are LGHNA and YSLEER. The CDR3 spans 14 residues. The V gene end was trimmed by 6 bases and the J gene end by 5 bases; junction bases not matched to a gene: 3. The CDR3 nucleotides read TGCGCCAGCAGTCCGGGACAGGGGAATGAAAAACTGTTTTTT. The encoded protein is CASSPGQGNEKLFF.

This rearrangement joins TRBV7-3 to TRBJ2-3, with D tentatively TRBD1 (5 bases). V gave up 5 bases and J gave up 0 bases, with 15 bases separating them. The CDR3 is 16 residues long. In germline, CDR1 is SGHTA, CDR2 FQGTGA. Here the CDR3 reads CASSKRTGASTDTQYF. The CDR3 nucleotides are TGTGCCAGCAGCAAGAGAACTGGGGCTAGCACAGATACGCAGTATTTT. Using reference TRBV7-3 and TRBJ2-3 for the parts outside the CDR3, the full variable domain is GAGVSQTPSNKVTEKGKYVELRCDPISGHTALYWYRQSLGQGPEFLIYFQGTGAADDSGLPNDRFFAVRPEGSVSTLKIQRTERGDSAVYLCASSKRTGASTDTQYFGPGTRLTVL.

As DNA, the CDR3 is TGTGCCAGTAGTATAAAGGGGTCCAGCTACGAGCAGTACTTC. This translates into CASSIKGSSYEQYF. The J gene is TRBJ2-7, the V gene TRBV19; a weak D match, TRBD1 (5 bases). The V end was cut by 2 bases, the J end by 3 bases, with 11 bases between. The CDR3 totals 14 residues. Per germline, CDR1 LNHDA and CDR2 SQIVND (reference sequence). The full variable domain, completed using reference TRBV19 and TRBJ2-7, is DGGITQSPKYLFRKEGQNVTLSCEQNLNHDAMYWYRQDPGQGLRLIYYSQIVNDFQKGDIAEGYSVSREKKESFPLTVTSAQKNPTAFYLCASSIKGSSYEQYFGPGTRLTVT.

The chain employs TRBV9 and TRBJ2-2; 9 nucleotides line up with TRBD2. Trimming took 0 bases from V and 7 from J; bases not matched to a gene: 10. This CDR3 region has 17 residues. The germline V gene has CDR1 SGDLS and CDR2 YYNGEE. The CDR3, as DNA: TGTGCCAGCAGCGTAGATGGGGGGACTAGCTTCAACGGGGAGCTGTTTTTT. Amino acids: CASSVDGGTSFNGELFF.

The rearrangement uses TRBV2 and TRBJ2-7; D is unclear. The CDR3 is 14 residues long. Looked up from germline, CDR1 is SNHLY and CDR2 is FYNNEI. The V and J ends lost 8 bases and 1 base respectively, with 15 bases between them. The chain's CDR3 is CASAAGRTSYEQYF. CDR3 coding DNA: TGTGCCAGCGCGGCCGGCCGCACGTCCTACGAGCAGTACTTC.

The chain employs TRBV24-1 and TRBJ1-2, with 8 bases fitting TRBD1. The germline gives CDR1 KGHDR, CDR2 SFDVKD. There are 14 residues in the CDR3. The V gene end was trimmed by 4 bases and the J gene end by 7 bases; junction bases not matched to a gene: 7. The CDR3 here is CATSDPGQGFGYTF. The CDR3 DNA follows: TGTGCCACCAGTGACCCAGGACAGGGTTTTGGCTACACCTTC.

This sequence joins TRBV6-5 and TRBJ1-2; 10 bases agree with TRBD1. J was trimmed by 5 bases and V by 2 bases; bases with no gene match: 8. Germline V lookup: CDR1 MNHEY, CDR2 SVGAGI. This CDR3 is built from 16 residues. The chain's CDR3 is CASSYIRTGGGYGYTF. CDR3 DNA: TGTGCCAGCAGTTACATTAGGACAGGGGGAGGGTATGGCTACACCTTC.

This chain links TRBV6-6 with TRBJ1-2, with D maybe TRBD1 (6 bases). Deletions cut 1 base from V and 3 bases from J, with 15 bases between. CDR1 and CDR2 from the germline V gene are MNHNY and SVGAGI (reference sequence). CDR3 length: 16 amino acids. The CDR3 reads CASSYYEGEVDYGYTF. As DNA, the CDR3 is TGTGCCAGCAGTTACTATGAGGGGGAGGTCGACTATGGCTACACCTTC.

The chain recombines TRBV18 with TRBJ2-1, with 10 bases aligning to TRBD2. V dropped 9 bases and J dropped 5; count of bases not matched to a gene: 10. This CDR3 region has 15 residues. The germline V gene has CDR1 KGHSH and CDR2 LQKENI. The CDR3 nucleotides read TGTGCCAGTTTCACAAGCCTAGCGGGGGACAATGAGCAGTTCTTC. Translation gives CASFTSLAGDNEQFF.

The chain employs TRBV18 and TRBJ2-5; 9 positions agree with TRBD1. CDR1 is KGHSH and CDR2 is LQKENI in the germline V gene. V was pared by 4 bases and J by 5 bases, with 5 bases of the junction left unmatched. The length of the CDR3 is 14 residues. CDR3 region: CASSHRGRAETQYF. The CDR3, as DNA: TGTGCCAGCTCACACAGGGGGCGCGCGGAGACCCAGTACTTC.

This clone is a singleton in its sample. The chain combines TRBV19 with TRBJ1-5; D is unresolved. V gave up 5 bases and J gave up 0 bases, with 11 bases separating them. The CDR3 covers 15 residues. Germline V gene data show CDR1 as LNHDA and CDR2 as SQIVND (reference sequence). CDR3 residues: CASSPADGSNQPQHF. The CDR3 nucleotides are TGTGCCAGTAGTCCAGCGGACGGTAGCAATCAGCCCCAGCATTTT.

This clone was detected a few times. The rearrangement uses TRBV18 and TRBJ1-3; D is perhaps TRBD1 (5 bases). Germline V lookup: CDR1 KGHSH, CDR2 LQKENI. The CDR3 contains 18 residues. V lost 1 base and J 0 bases, leaving 16 bases between the germline ends. The CDR3 here is CASSPQAGGTGSGNTIYF. CDR3 sequence (DNA): TGTGCCAGCTCACCACAGGCCGGGGGGACGGGCTCTGGAAACACCATATATTTT. Variable domain in full (rest from reference TRBV18 and TRBJ1-3): NAGVMQNPRHLVRRRGQEARLRCSPMKGHSHVYWYRQLPEEGLKFMVYLQKENIIDESGMPKERFSAEFPKEGPSILRIQQVVRGDSAAYFCASSPQAGGTGSGNTIYFGEGSWLTVV.

This sequence joins TRBV3-1 (or the pseudogene TRBV3-2) and TRBJ2-7; 8 positions agree with TRBD2. Germline V gives CDR1 LGHDT, CDR2 YNNKEL (reference sequence). The CDR3 contains 15 residues. With 2 bases clipped from V and 7 bases from J, the junction kept 10 bases outside the gene matches. The CDR3, as DNA: TGTGCCAGCAGCCAATTCGGGGTAGCGGGAAGGGAGCAGTACTTC. Amino acids: CASSQFGVAGREQYF.

This clone was seen only once. The chain links TRBV27 to TRBJ2-6; a weak D match, TRBD1 (5 bases). The CDR3 loop spans 16 amino acids. CDR1 is MNHEY, CDR2 SMNVEV, per germline (reference sequence). Trimming shortened V by 6 bases and J by 0 bases, and 12 bases separated the two germline ends. The CDR3 sequence is CASRSQGFSGANVLTF. The CDR3 bases are TGTGCCAGCAGGTCCCAGGGTTTCTCTGGGGCCAACGTCCTGACTTTC.

The CDR3 is CASSQDSGSRDEQFF. CDR3 in DNA: TGTGCCAGCAGCCAAGATAGCGGGAGTCGCGATGAGCAGTTCTTC. The chain couples TRBV4-2 to TRBJ2-1; TRBD2 matches at 9 bases. Germline V gene data show CDR1 as LGHNA and CDR2 as YNFKEQ. Unmatched junction bases numbered 5, after V lost 0 bases and J lost 8 bases. The CDR3 has 15 amino acids.

This chain joins TRBV25-1 and TRBJ2-5; possible D gene TRBD1, 6 bases. Germline V gene lookup returns CDR1 MGHDK and CDR2 SYGVNS. Trimming cost V 7 bases and J 4 bases, with 13 bases left between them. There are 13 residues in the CDR3. CDR3 region: CASNTGMGETQYF. CDR3 in DNA: TGTGCCAGCAATACAGGGATGGGAGAGACCCAGTACTTC.

The rearrangement uses TRBV10-2 and TRBJ1-2; 8 nucleotides match TRBD1. This CDR3 has 15 residues. V trimming: 3 bases; J trimming: 7 bases; junction bases outside the gene matches: 10. The germline CDR1 and CDR2 sequences are WSHSY and SAAADI. In DNA form, the CDR3 reads TGCGCCAGCAGTGAATCCAGGGGACAGGTCCTTGGCTACACCTTC. This codes for CASSESRGQVLGYTF.

J is TRBJ1-2 and V is TRBV9, with D perhaps TRBD1 (6 bases). V gave up 5 bases and J gave up 7 bases, with 15 bases separating them. Germline V gene data show CDR1 as SGDLS and CDR2 as YYNGEE. The CDR3 has 13 residues. This chain's CDR3 is CASRAGGPSGYTF. The CDR3 DNA reads TGTGCCAGCAGGGCGGGGGGGCCAAGTGGCTACACCTTC.

V is TRBV27 and J is TRBJ2-1; no definite D call. Trimming pared 2 bases from V and 0 bases from J, leaving 8 bases between. Germline CDR1 and CDR2: MNHEY and SMNVEV (reference sequence). This CDR3 is built from 15 residues. CDR3 residues: CASSLGGSSYNEQFF. The CDR3 nucleotides are TGTGCCAGCAGTTTAGGCGGTAGCTCCTACAATGAGCAGTTCTTC.

V is TRBV24-1 and J is TRBJ2-2; 9 bases fit TRBD1. Germline values: CDR1 KGHDR, CDR2 SFDVKD. This CDR3 region has 16 residues. Losses at the gene ends were 4 bases for V and 6 bases for J; bases not matched to a gene: 8. The CDR3 is CATSDPRTGVAGELFF. The CDR3 nucleotides are TGTGCCACCAGTGACCCTAGGACAGGGGTGGCCGGGGAGCTGTTTTTT.

The chain joins TRBV29-1 to TRBJ1-3; TRBD1 might be the D (5 bases). The germline V gene has CDR1 SQVTM and CDR2 ANQGSEA. Trimming cost V 5 bases and J 1 base, with 9 bases left between them. The CDR3 is 13 residues long. The CDR3 coding sequence is TGCAGCGTTTTAGGGGAATCTGGAAACACCATATATTTT. It is translated as CSVLGESGNTIYF.

The rearrangement links TRBV5-6 to TRBJ1-1; D remains unclear. The CDR3 covers 12 residues. CDR1 SGHDT and CDR2 YYEEEE come from the germline V gene. V was cut by 4 bases and J by 8 bases, with 12 bases left in between. The CDR3 reads CASSRPGLEAFF. In DNA, the CDR3 is TGTGCCAGCAGCCGCCCGGGCCTAGAAGCTTTCTTT.